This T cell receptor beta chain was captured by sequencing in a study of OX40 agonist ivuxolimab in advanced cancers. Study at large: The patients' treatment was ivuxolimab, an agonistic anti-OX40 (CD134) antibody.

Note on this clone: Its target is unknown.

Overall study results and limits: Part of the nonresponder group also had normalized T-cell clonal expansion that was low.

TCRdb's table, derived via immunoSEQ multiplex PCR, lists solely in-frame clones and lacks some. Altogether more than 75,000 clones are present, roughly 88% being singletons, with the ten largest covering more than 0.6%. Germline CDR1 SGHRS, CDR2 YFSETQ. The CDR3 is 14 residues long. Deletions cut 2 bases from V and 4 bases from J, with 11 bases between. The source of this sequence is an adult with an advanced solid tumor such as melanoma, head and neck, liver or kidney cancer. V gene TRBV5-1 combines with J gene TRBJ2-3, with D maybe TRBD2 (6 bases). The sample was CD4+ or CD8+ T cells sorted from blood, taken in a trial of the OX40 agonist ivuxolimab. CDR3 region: CASSFTSPPDTQYF. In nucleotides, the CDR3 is TGCGCCAGCAGCTTTACTAGCCCCCCAGATACGCAGTATTTT.